Presented here are 17 T cell receptor beta chains from one specimen sequenced in a study of shared T cell receptors in the human thymus. Repertoires were generated with immunoSEQ multiplex PCR, while TCRdb's copy carries only in-frame clones and drops some. The repertoire holds hundreds of thousands of clones, roughly 90% seen once, with around 0.0099% in the top ten. These data were likewise used in another study, on human thymus T cells.

Sequences were obtained from thymocytes. These receptors were obtained from a boy younger than two with a congenital heart defect.

This clone was picked up a small number of times. The V gene is TRBV5-8, the J gene TRBJ2-7, with 7 bases aligning to TRBD1. The V and J ends lost 6 bases and 6 bases, in that order; junction bases with no gene match: 9. Per the germline V gene, CDR1 is SGHTS and CDR2 is YDEGEE. The CDR3 spans 13 residues. The CDR3 region is CASTNHRGREQYF. CDR3 in DNA: TGTGCCAGCACCAACCACAGGGGCCGCGAGCAGTACTTC.

The rearrangement joins TRBV20-1 to TRBJ1-3; D is unresolved. The CDR3 has 11 residues. Per germline, CDR1 DFQATT and CDR2 SNEGSKA (reference sequence). CDR3 residues: CGAATGNTIYF. Here the CDR3 DNA reads TGCGGCGCGGCTACTGGAAACACCATATATTTT.

The rearrangement uses TRBV14 and TRBJ2-7; TRBD1 is a possible D gene (5 bases). Looked up from germline, CDR1 is SGHDN and CDR2 is FVKESK. V gave up 1 base and J gave up 2 bases, with 9 bases separating them. The CDR3 loop spans 14 amino acids. The CDR3 DNA reads as TGTGCCAGCAGCCAAGCCGCAGGGCCCTACGAGCAGTACTTC. Translated: CASSQAAGPYEQYF.

The chain is built from TRBV4-2 and TRBJ2-1, with TRBD2 matching over 9 bases. This CDR3 has 20 amino acids. The V and J ends lost 0 bases and 0 bases, in that order; junction bases with no gene match: 12. CDR1 and CDR2 from the germline V gene are LGHNA and YNFKEQ. The DNA for the CDR3 is TGTGCCAGCAGCCAAGAGGGGATAGCGGGAGTGGCTAGCTCCTACAATGAGCAGTTCTTC. This gives the protein CASSQEGIAGVASSYNEQFF.

Here the CDR3 reads CASSQGVSGRGRTQYF. The CDR3 coding sequence is TGCGCCAGCAGCCAAGGGGTCAGCGGGAGGGGCCGTACGCAGTATTTT. The chain recombines TRBV4-3 with TRBJ2-3, with 10 bases that match TRBD2. The CDR3 is made up of 16 amino acids. Looked up from germline, CDR1 is LGHNA and CDR2 is YSLEER. The V segment lost 1 base and the J segment 8 bases; nucleotides outside the gene matches: 9.

The chain combines TRBV30 with TRBJ1-1; possible D gene TRBD1, 5 bases. V was shortened by 0 bases and J by 4 bases, with 12 bases between the two germline ends. The CDR3 covers 14 residues. In germline, CDR1 is GTSNPN, CDR2 SVGIG (reference sequence). The CDR3 is CAWSVPPGVTEAFF. CDR3 nucleotides: TGTGCCTGGAGTGTTCCCCCGGGGGTCACTGAAGCTTTCTTT.

The chain uses TRBV4-1 and TRBJ2-7; the D is unclear. V lost 3 bases and J lost 2, with 11 bases in between. Germline assignment: CDR1 MGHRA and CDR2 YSYEKL. This CDR3 spans 14 amino acids. For the CDR3, the DNA is TGCGCCAGCAGCCAGGGCATCGGTACCTACGAGCAGTACTTC. Protein sequence: CASSQGIGTYEQYF.

This rearrangement joins TRBV11-2 to TRBJ2-7; perhaps TRBD2 as D (6 bases). V lost 5 bases and J lost 6, with 8 bases in between. Per the germline V gene, CDR1 is SGHAT and CDR2 is FQNNGV. The CDR3 loop spans 11 amino acids. The CDR3 here is CASSPGGEQYF. In nucleotides, the CDR3 is TGTGCCAGCAGCCCCGGGGGCGAGCAGTACTTC.

The rearrangement joins TRBV7-9 to TRBJ1-2; tentatively, D is TRBD1 (6 bases). Looked up from germline, CDR1 is SEHNR and CDR2 is FQNEAQ (reference sequence). The CDR3 loop spans 14 amino acids. The V end lost 5 bases, the J end lost 3 bases, and 13 bases lay between the germline ends. CDR3 DNA: TGTGCCAGCAGCCCACCGACAGGCGACTATGGCTACACCTTC. Translated, it gives CASSPPTGDYGYTF.

The chain links TRBV15 to TRBJ2-7; TRBD2 agrees at 7 bases. CDR1 and CDR2 from the germline V gene are LNHNV and YYDKDF (reference sequence). The V and J ends lost 0 bases and 6 bases, in that order; junction bases with no gene match: 8. The CDR3 is 15 residues long. The CDR3 sequence is CATSRDRRENSEQYF. The CDR3 region has the DNA TGTGCCACCAGCAGAGATCGGCGGGAGAATAGCGAGCAGTACTTC.

The chain employs TRBV5-1 and TRBJ1-6; 7 nucleotides align to TRBD1. Germline V gives CDR1 SGHRS, CDR2 YFSETQ. The CDR3 has 14 residues. V gave up 8 bases and J gave up 5 bases; unmatched junction bases: 7. CDR3 loop: CASRQGGNNSPLHF. DNA of the CDR3: TGCGCCAGTCGACAGGGAGGCAATAATTCACCCCTCCACTTT.

The chain carries TRBV21-1 and TRBJ1-2; TRBD1, the table's D call, was not compared with the DNA. TRBV21-1 is annotated as a pseudogene. The CDR3 runs to 15 residues. DNA for the CDR3: TGTGCCAGCAGCAGTCGACAGGGGAGGGTGGGTGGCTACACCTTC. Encoded protein: CASSSRQGRVGGYTF.

This clone was counted between two and nine times. The CDR3, as DNA: TGCGCCAGCAGCCCGCTGGGCAACACCATATATTTT. This encodes CASSPLGNTIYF. This chain joins TRBV5-1 and TRBJ1-3; the D is unclear. The germline CDR1 and CDR2 sequences are SGHRS and YFSETQ. The V end was cut by 4 bases, the J end by 7 bases, with 9 bases between. The CDR3 loop spans 12 amino acids.

This chain connects TRBV21-1 to TRBJ2-1; the D segment call TRBD1 is taken from the table without a DNA check. TRBV21-1 is reported as a pseudogene. CDR3 length: 13 amino acids. CDR3 protein: CASGPPGGNEQFF. The CDR3 nucleotides are TGTGCCAGCGGACCTCCAGGGGGCAATGAGCAGTTCTTC.

This chain links TRBV18 with TRBJ1-3; D ambiguous. V was shortened by 0 bases and J by 0 bases, with 21 bases between the two germline ends. The CDR3 is 20 residues long. Per germline, CDR1 KGHSH and CDR2 LQKENI. The DNA of the CDR3 is TGTGCCAGCTCACCACCGCGGGCGACTCAACCTAACCACTCTGGAAACACCATATATTTT. Translation: CASSPPRATQPNHSGNTIYF.

The CDR3 coding sequence is TGTGCCAGCAGCTTAGATGGGCTTACCACCTACGAGCAGTACTTC. This sequence encodes CASSLDGLTTYEQYF. The chain employs TRBV7-2 and TRBJ2-7; D call uncertain. Deletions cut 1 base from V and 2 bases from J, with 12 bases between. The germline V gene has CDR1 SGHTA and CDR2 FQGNSA. The CDR3 length is 15 residues.

The chain is built from TRBV4-3 and TRBJ1-4, with 12 nucleotides matching TRBD1. CDR1 is LGHNA and CDR2 is YSLEER in the germline V gene. There are 17 residues in the CDR3. The junction had 6 bases not matched to a gene; V was cut back by 2 bases and J by 5 bases. The CDR3 DNA follows: TGCGCCAGCAGCCAACCCGGGACAGGGGGCCGAAATGAAAAACTGTTTTTT. The encoded protein is CASSQPGTGGRNEKLFF.